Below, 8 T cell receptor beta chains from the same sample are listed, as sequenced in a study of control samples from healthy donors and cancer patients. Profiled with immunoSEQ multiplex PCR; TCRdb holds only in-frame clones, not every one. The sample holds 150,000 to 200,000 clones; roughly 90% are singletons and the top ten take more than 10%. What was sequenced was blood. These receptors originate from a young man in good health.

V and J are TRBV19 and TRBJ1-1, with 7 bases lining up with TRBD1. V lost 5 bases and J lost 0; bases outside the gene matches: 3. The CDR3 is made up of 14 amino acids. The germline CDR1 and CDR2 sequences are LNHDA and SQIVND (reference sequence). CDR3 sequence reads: CASSYRGMNTEAFF. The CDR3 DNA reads TGTGCCAGTAGTTACAGGGGAATGAACACTGAAGCTTTCTTT.

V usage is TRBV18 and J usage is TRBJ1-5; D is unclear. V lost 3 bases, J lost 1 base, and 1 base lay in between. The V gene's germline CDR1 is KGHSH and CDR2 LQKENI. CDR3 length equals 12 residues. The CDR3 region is CASSPSNQPQHF. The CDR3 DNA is TGTGCCAGCTCACCCAGCAATCAGCCCCAGCATTTT. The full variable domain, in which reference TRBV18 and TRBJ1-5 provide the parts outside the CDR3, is NAGVMQNPRHLVRRRGQEARLRCSPMKGHSHVYWYRQLPEEGLKFMVYLQKENIIDESGMPKERFSAEFPKEGPSILRIQQVVRGDSAAYFCASSPSNQPQHFGDGTRLSIL.

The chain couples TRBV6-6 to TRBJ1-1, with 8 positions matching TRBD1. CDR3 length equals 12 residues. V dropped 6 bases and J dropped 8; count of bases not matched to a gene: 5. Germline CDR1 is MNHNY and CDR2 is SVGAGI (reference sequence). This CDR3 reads CASRGDRGEAFF. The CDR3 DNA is TGTGCCAGCAGGGGTGACAGGGGCGAAGCTTTCTTT.

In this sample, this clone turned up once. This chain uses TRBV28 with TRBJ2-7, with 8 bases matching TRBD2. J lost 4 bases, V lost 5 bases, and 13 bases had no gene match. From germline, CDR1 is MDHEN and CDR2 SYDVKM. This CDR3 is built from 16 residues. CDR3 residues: CASSPTTSVPGYEQYF. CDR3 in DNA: TGTGCCAGCAGTCCAACGACTAGCGTCCCGGGGTACGAGCAGTACTTC.

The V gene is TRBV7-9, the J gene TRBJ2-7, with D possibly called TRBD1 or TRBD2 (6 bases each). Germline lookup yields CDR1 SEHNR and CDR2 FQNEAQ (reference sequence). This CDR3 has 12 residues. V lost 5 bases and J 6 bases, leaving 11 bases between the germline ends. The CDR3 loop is CASSKWGAEQYF. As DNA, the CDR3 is TGTGCCAGCAGCAAGTGGGGGGCCGAGCAGTACTTC.

The CDR3 region has the DNA TGTGCCAGTAGTATAGGCGTCACGAGGTATAGCAATCAGCCCCAGCATTTT. It specifies CASSIGVTRYSNQPQHF. The chain is built from TRBV19 and TRBJ1-5, with D uncertain. Germline V gene data show CDR1 as LNHDA and CDR2 as SQIVND (reference sequence). V gave up 1 base and J gave up 0 bases, with 13 bases separating them. This CDR3 is built from 17 residues.

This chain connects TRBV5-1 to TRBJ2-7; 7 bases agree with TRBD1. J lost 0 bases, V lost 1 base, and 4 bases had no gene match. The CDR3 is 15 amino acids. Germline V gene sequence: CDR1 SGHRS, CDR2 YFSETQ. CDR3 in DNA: TGCGCCAGCAGCTTGTCGGGACAGAACTCCTACGAGCAGTACTTC. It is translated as CASSLSGQNSYEQYF.

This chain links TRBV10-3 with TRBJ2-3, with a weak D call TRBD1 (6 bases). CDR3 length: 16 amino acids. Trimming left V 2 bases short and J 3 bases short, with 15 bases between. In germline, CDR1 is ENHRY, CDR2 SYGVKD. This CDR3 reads CAISENSGGGTDTQYF. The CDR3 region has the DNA TGTGCCATCAGTGAGAACTCTGGGGGCGGAACAGATACGCAGTATTTT.